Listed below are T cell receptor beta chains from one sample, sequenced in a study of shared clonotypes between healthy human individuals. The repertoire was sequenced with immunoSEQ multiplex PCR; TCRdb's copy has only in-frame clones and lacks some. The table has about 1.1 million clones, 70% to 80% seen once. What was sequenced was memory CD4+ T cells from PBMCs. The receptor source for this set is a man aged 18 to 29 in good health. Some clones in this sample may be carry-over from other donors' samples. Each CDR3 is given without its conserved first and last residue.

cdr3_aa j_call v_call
ASSRVRENTIY TRBJ1-3 TRBV19
ASSLPVQPQH TRBJ1-5 TRBV7-2
ASSLGAMNTEAF TRBJ1-1 TRBV5-1
ASSMDRGLYGYT TRBJ1-2 TRBV5-1
AISERNAEKLF TRBJ1-4 TRBV10-3
ASSSGQGYYGYT TRBJ1-2 TRBV5-1
ASSLGDSRGYEQY TRBJ2-7 TRBV5-1
ASTTGTYNVGYT TRBJ1-2 TRBV28
ASSSWTTQETQY TRBJ2-5 TRBV5-6
ASSDPDRGQY TRBJ2-7 TRBV6-1
ASSSNAGANYGYT TRBJ1-2 TRBV5-1
ASSLAGVGEQY TRBJ2-7 TRBV5-6
ASNIESSYEQY TRBJ2-7 TRBV28
SVAGGAREQY TRBJ2-7 TRBV29-1
AAGTGYGYT TRBJ1-2 TRBV28
ASSQSATTSGHSWTGELF TRBJ2-2 TRBV4-2
ASSLAGYEQY TRBJ2-7 TRBV28
ASSLAGALPAF TRBJ1-1 TRBV5-1
SGARQGAGETQY TRBJ2-5 TRBV29-1
ASSLFRGAGELF TRBJ2-2 TRBV5-1
ASSPLGAYGYT TRBJ1-2 TRBV7-2
AWADLPRSSYNEQF TRBJ2-1 TRBV30
ASSSDRGNTIY TRBJ1-3 TRBV11-2
ASLAGTRLTDTQY TRBJ2-3 TRBV18
SVRLWIANEQF TRBJ2-1 TRBV29-1
SSESLNPGTEAF TRBJ1-1 TRBV29-1
ASSVRVSTDTQY TRBJ2-3 TRBV2
ASRDRGGNQPQH TRBJ1-5 TRBV27
ASSYRGLSYEQY TRBJ2-7 TRBV6-5
ASSLAAVNTEAF TRBJ1-1 TRBV7-9
AISRTGGSSPNEQF TRBJ2-1 TRBV10-3
ASSRAPRETQY TRBJ2-5 TRBV11-2
ASTFGDTSSYEQY TRBJ2-7 TRBV5-1
ASSYNRNTEAF TRBJ1-1 TRBV6-5
ASSAGTSVHEQY TRBJ2-7 TRBV25-1
ASREWGIQY TRBJ2-4 TRBV6-1
ATSRDLFGEWGTEAF TRBJ1-1 TRBV15
ASSAGTSRETQY TRBJ2-5 TRBV19
ASSLVGPNTGELF TRBJ2-2 TRBV5-1
ASRYGDYEQY TRBJ2-7 TRBV6-5
ASSPTGLSREQY TRBJ2-7 TRBV27
ASSLTQDGVGGYT TRBJ1-2 TRBV27
ASSPPNQPQH TRBJ1-5 TRBV25-1
ASSQGVVTSGTRAQY TRBJ2-5 TRBV4-1
ASSKLIDATTGELF TRBJ2-2 TRBV5-1
ASSKAGGLHEQY TRBJ2-7 TRBV28
ASSSPGAAQNNEQF TRBJ2-1 TRBV28
ASSAAGTTYVEQY TRBJ2-7 TRBV11-2
ASSRGYTEAF TRBJ1-1 TRBV7-2
ASIPSPGRGEKLF TRBJ1-4 TRBV28
ASGWEGQDRRNTIY TRBJ1-3 TRBV12-5
ASSPTENTEAF TRBJ1-1 TRBV18
ASRPRNKLAGGGDEQF TRBJ2-1 TRBV27
ASSLTSGSKPYNEQF TRBJ2-1 TRBV27
ASSVVGSGDEQF TRBJ2-1 TRBV9